The 7 T cell receptor beta chains given below trace back to one sample, sequenced in a study of monozygotic twins with inflammatory bowel disease. TCRdb re-analyzed the 5' RACE reads; it lists each CDR3 protein once, without DNA. The sample yields approximately 400,000 distinct CDR3 sequences, of which the top ten take up 2.4%. The sequenced sample was blood. The receptor source for this set is a human donor with ulcerative colitis or Crohn's disease, or a healthy co-twin of an affected twin (not recorded which).

The rearrangement joins TRBV7-9 to TRBJ2-7; no DNA is available, so the TRBD1 call from TCRdb remains unchecked. Germline V CDR1 and CDR2: SEHNR, FQNEAQ (reference sequence). The CDR3 is made up of 14 amino acids. The CDR3 here is CASSLQGDGYEQYF.

The V gene is TRBV5-1, the J gene TRBJ2-3; TCRdb's D call of TRBD1 is untestable without DNA. The length of the CDR3 is 14 residues. Germline lookup yields CDR1 SGHRS and CDR2 YFSETQ. The CDR3 here is CASSNRDITDTQYF.

The gene calls are TRBV6-5 and TRBJ1-6. Germline lookup yields CDR1 MNHEY and CDR2 SVGAGI. The CDR3 runs to 15 residues. The CDR3 sequence is CASSTTEESDSPLHF.

The genes are TRBV5-5 and TRBJ1-5. This CDR3 is 14 amino acids long. Germline V gene sequence: CDR1 SGHKS, CDR2 YYEKEE (reference sequence). The chain's CDR3 is CASSLIGDTQPQHF. Full variable domain (outside the CDR3, taken from reference TRBV5-5 and TRBJ1-5): DAGVTQSPTHLIKTRGQQVTLRCSPISGHKSVSWYQQVLGQGPQFIFQYYEKEERGRGNFPDRFSARQFPNYSSELNVNALLLGDSALYLCASSLIGDTQPQHFGDGTRLSIL.

The rearrangement joins TRBV20-1 to TRBJ2-7; TCRdb calls TRBD2, which cannot be checked without DNA. The CDR3 totals 13 residues. The germline V gene encodes CDR1 DFQATT and CDR2 SNEGSKA (reference sequence). The CDR3 region is CSATGTSGYEQYF.

The rearrangement joins TRBV7-2 to TRBJ2-4; absent DNA, TCRdb's TRBD1 call cannot be checked. Germline V lookup: CDR1 SGHTA, CDR2 FQGNSA. The CDR3 runs 16 residues. The CDR3: CASSPRDTPGENIQYF.

The chain joins TRBV9 to TRBJ2-1; TCRdb outputs TRBD2, but without DNA this stays unchecked. There are 16 residues in the CDR3. CDR1 SGDLS and CDR2 YYNGEE come from the germline V gene. CDR3 amino acids: CASNNGVTGAYNEQFF.